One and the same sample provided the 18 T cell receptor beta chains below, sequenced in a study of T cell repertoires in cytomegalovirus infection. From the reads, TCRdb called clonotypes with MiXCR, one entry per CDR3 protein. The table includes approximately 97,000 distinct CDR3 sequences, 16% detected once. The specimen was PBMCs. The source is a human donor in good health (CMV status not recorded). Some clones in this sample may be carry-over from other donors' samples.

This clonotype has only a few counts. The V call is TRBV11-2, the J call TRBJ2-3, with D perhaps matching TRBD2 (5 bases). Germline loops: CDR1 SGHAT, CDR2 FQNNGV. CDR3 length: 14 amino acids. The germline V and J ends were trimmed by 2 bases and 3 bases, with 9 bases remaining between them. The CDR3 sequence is CASSLQPGTDTQYF. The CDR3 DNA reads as TGTGCCAGCAGCTTACAGCCGGGGACAGATACGCAGTATTTT.

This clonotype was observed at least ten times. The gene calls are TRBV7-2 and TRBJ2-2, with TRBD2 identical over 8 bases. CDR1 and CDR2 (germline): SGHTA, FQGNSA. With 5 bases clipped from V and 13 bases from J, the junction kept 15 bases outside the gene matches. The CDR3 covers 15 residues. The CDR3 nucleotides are TGTGCCAGCAGCCCCCGGGGTAGCGGGGCGCATGGGCTGTTTTTT. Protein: CASSPRGSGAHGLFF.

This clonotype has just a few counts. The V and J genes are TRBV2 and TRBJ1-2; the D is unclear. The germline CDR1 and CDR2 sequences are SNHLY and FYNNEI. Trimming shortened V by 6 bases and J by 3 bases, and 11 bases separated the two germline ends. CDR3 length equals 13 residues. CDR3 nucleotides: TGTGCCAGCAGCACGAGTACTTACTATGGCTACACCTTC. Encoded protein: CASSTSTYYGYTF.

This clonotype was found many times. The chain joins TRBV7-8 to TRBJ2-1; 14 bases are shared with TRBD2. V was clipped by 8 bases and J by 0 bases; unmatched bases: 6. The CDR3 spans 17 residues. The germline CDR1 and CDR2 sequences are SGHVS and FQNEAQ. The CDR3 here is CASRLAGGPGSYNEQFF. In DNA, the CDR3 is TGTGCCAGCCGACTAGCGGGGGGGCCGGGCTCCTACAATGAGCAGTTCTTC.

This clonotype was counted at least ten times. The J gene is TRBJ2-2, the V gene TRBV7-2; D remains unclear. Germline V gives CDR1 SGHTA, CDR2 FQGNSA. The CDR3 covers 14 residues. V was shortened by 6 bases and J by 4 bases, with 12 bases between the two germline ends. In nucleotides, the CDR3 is TGTGCCAGCAGTCCAAGACTGGTCACCGGGGAGCTGTTTTTT. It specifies CASSPRLVTGELFF.

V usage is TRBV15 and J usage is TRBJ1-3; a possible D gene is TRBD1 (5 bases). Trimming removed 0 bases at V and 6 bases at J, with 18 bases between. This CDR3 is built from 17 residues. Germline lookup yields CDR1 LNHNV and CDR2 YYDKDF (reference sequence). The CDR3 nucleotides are TGTGCCACCAGCAGAGAGAGGCCGAATCCGGACAAAAACACCATATATTTT. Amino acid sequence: CATSRERPNPDKNTIYF.

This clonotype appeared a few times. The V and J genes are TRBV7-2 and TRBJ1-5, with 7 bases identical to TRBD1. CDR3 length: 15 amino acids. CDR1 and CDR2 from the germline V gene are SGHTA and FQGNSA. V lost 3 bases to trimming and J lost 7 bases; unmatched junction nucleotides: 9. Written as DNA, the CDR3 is TGTGCCAGCAGCTTTACCGGAGGGGGCGAACAGCCCCAGCATTTT. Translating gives CASSFTGGGEQPQHF.

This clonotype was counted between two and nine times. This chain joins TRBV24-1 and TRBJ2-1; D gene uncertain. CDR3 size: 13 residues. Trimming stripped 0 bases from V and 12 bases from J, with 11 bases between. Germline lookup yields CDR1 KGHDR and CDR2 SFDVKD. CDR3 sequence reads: CATSDLWGRGQFF. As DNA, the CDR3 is TGTGCCACCAGTGATTTGTGGGGAAGAGGGCAGTTCTTC.

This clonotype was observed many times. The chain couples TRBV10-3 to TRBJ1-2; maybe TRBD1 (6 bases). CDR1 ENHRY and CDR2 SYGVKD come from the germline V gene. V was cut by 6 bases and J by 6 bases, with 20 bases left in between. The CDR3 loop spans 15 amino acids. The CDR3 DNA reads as TGTGCCATCAGGGGGCATGGGGGGCAAAGAAATGGCTACACCTTC. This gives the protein CAIRGHGGQRNGYTF.

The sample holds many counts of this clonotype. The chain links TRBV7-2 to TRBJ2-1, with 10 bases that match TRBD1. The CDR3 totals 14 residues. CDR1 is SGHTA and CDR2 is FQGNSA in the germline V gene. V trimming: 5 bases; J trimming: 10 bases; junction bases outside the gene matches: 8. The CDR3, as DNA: TGTGCCAGCAGCCAGAGACAGGGGGCAAGAGAGCAGTTCTTC. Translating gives CASSQRQGAREQFF.

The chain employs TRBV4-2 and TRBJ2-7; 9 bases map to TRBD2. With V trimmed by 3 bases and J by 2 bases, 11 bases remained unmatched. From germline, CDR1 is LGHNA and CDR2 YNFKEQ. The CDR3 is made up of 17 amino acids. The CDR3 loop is CASSQSGAGGGTYEQYF. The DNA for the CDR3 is TGTGCCAGCAGCCAGTCCGGGGCGGGGGGGGGGACCTACGAGCAGTACTTC.

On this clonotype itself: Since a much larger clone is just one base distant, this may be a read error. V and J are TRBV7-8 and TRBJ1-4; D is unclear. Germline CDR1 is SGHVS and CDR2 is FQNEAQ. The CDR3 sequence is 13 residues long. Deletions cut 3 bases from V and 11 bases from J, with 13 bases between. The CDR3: CASSFSEGRKLFF. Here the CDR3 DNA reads TGTGCCAGCAGCTTTTCGGAGGGTCGGAAACTGTTTTTT.

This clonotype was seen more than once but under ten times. The CDR3: CASSLEGVHSYEQYF. CDR3 sequence (DNA): TGTGCCAGCAGCTTGGAAGGGGTTCATTCCTACGAGCAGTACTTC. J is TRBJ2-7 and V is TRBV13; the D gene is possibly TRBD1 (5 bases). The germline V gene encodes CDR1 PRHDT and CDR2 FYEKMQ (reference sequence). This CDR3 has 15 amino acids. The V gene lost 3 bases and the J gene lost 1 base, with 13 bases spanning the gap.

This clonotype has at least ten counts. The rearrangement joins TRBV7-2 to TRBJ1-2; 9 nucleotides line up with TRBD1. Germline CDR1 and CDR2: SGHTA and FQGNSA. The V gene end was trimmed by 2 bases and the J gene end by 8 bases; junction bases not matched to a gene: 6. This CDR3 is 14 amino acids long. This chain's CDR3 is CASSLRTGEGGYTF. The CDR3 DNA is TGTGCCAGCAGCTTACGGACAGGGGAGGGAGGCTACACCTTC.

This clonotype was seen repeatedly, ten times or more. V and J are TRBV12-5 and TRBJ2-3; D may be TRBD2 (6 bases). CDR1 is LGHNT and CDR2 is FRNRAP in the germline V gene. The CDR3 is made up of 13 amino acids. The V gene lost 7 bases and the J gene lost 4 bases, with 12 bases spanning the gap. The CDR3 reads CASASGEADTQYF. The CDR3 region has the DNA TGTGCTAGTGCCTCGGGGGAGGCAGATACGCAGTATTTT. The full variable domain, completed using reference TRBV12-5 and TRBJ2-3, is DARVTQTPRHKVTEMGQEVTMRCQPILGHNTVFWYRQTMMQGLELLAYFRNRAPLDDSGMPKDRFSAEMPDATLATLKIQPSEPRDSAVYFCASASGEADTQYFGPGTRLTVL.

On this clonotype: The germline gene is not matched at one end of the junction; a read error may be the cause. In nucleotides, the CDR3 is TGTGCCAGCAGCCCTGCCCGGACTAGCGGGGGCACCTACCCTTACAATAAGCAGTTCTTC. This codes for CASSPARTSGGTYPYNKQFF. This sequence joins TRBV12-3 or TRBV12-4 and TRBJ2-1; 13 positions agree with TRBD2. The CDR3 covers 20 residues.

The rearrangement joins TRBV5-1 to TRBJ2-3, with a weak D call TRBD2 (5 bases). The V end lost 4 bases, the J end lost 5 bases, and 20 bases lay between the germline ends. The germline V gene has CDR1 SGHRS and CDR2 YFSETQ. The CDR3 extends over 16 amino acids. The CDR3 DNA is TGCGCCAGCAGCGTATCAATAGCCGCGGGTCAAGATACGCAGTATTTT. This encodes CASSVSIAAGQDTQYF.

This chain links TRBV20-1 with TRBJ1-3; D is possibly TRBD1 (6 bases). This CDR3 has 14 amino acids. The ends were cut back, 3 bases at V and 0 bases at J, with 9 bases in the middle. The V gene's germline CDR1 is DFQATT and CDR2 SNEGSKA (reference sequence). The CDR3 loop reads CSASPTGSGNTIYF. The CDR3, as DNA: TGCAGTGCTAGTCCGACAGGCTCTGGAAACACCATATATTTT.